What follows are 5 T cell receptor beta chains derived from one specimen sequenced in a study of molecular identifiers for immune sequencing clone quantification. One entry per CDR3 protein, called by TCRdb with MiXCR from the PCR reads. In the table there are 400,000 to 600,000 distinct CDR3 sequences, 20% to 25% of which are singletons. The specimen was naive CD8+ T cells from blood, with Jurkat cell RNA spiked in. The subset: FACS-sorted CD8+CD4-CCR7+CD45RA+ naive T cells. The receptors here all came from a human donor in good health. Some libraries in this study had Jurkat cell RNA spiked in.

This clonotype was recorded a few times. This rearrangement joins TRBV19 to TRBJ2-2, with D possibly TRBD1 on 5 matching bases. Trimming removed 5 bases at V and 7 bases at J, with 14 bases between. The germline V gene encodes CDR1 LNHDA and CDR2 SQIVND (reference sequence). The CDR3 is made up of 14 amino acids. CDR3 in amino acids: CASSGSRANGELFF. The CDR3 DNA is TGTGCCAGTAGTGGAAGCAGGGCTAACGGGGAGCTGTTTTTT.

This sequence joins TRBV4-1 and TRBJ1-2; 7 nucleotides match TRBD1. Germline V lookup: CDR1 MGHRA, CDR2 YSYEKL. There are 18 residues in the CDR3. Trimming took 0 bases from V and 4 from J; bases not matched to a gene: 14. This chain's CDR3 is CASSQDSGQVLIGYGYTF. The CDR3 DNA reads as TGCGCCAGCAGCCAAGATTCCGGACAGGTCCTTATTGGCTATGGCTACACCTTC.

This clonotype was found a few times. CDR3 region: CASSSTSLTTLRDQETQYF. In nucleotides, the CDR3 is TGTGCCAGCAGTTCAACGTCGCTGACAACCCTCAGGGATCAAGAGACCCAGTACTTC. The chain is built from TRBV28 and TRBJ2-5; tentatively, D is TRBD1 (5 bases). CDR3 length: 19 amino acids. Germline CDR1 is MDHEN and CDR2 is SYDVKM. Trimming took off 4 bases at V and 2 bases at J, with 26 bases between the two ends.

The chain has TRBV19 and TRBJ1-4, with D possibly TRBD1 on 6 matching bases. The CDR3 covers 14 residues. The V gene lost 9 bases and the J gene lost 0 bases, with 11 bases spanning the gap. The germline gives CDR1 LNHDA, CDR2 SQIVND (reference sequence). This chain's CDR3 is CASGPGATNEKLFF. DNA of the CDR3: TGTGCCAGCGGCCCAGGGGCAACTAATGAAAAACTGTTTTTT.

Concerning this clonotype itself: This CDR3 fails to terminate in the conserved phenylalanine or tryptophan, so it likely reflects a read error. The V and J genes are TRBV20-1 and TRBJ2-1, with a weak D call TRBD1 (5 bases). Per germline, CDR1 DFQATT and CDR2 SNEGSKA (reference sequence). The CDR3 contains 14 residues. Trimming removed 0 bases from V and 1 base from J, with 7 bases in between. CDR3 in amino acids: CSARDSGSYNEQFL. In DNA form, the CDR3 reads TGCAGTGCTAGAGATTCAGGGTCCTACAATGAGCAGTTCCTC.